These T cell receptor beta chains were read from a single sample in a study of shared clonotypes between healthy human individuals. Only in-frame clones appear in the TCRdb table, and some are missing; sequencing was by immunoSEQ multiplex PCR. This sample has around 1.5 million clones, with under 99% found just once. The sequencing input was naive CD4+ T cells sorted from blood. These receptors were obtained from a man aged 25 to 40 in good health. CDR3s include the opening cysteine and the closing phenylalanine or tryptophan. A D gene is named only where the DNA matches it firmly. Where a row states a size, it is once, few, many or the class of an expanded clone; other rows omit it.

.	TRBV7-6	TRBJ2-3	TRBD1	TGTGCCAGCAGCGAGCATCAGCCGGGACAGTCTAGCACAGATACGCAGTATTTT	CASSEHQPGQSSTDTQYF
.	TRBV5-1	TRBJ2-7	.	TGCGCCAGCAGCCCGGTCCCCGGGAGCTACGAGCAGTACTTC	CASSPVPGSYEQYF
.	TRBV28	TRBJ2-1	TRBD2	TGTGCCAGCATTCCTGGGCGGGAGTCGGGCAATGAGCAGTTCTTC	CASIPGRESGNEQFF
.	TRBV7-3	TRBJ2-3	TRBD2	TGTGCCAGCAGCTTAAAGGGCGCGGGAGGTTACCCAGATACGCAGTATTTT	CASSLKGAGGYPDTQYF
.	TRBV7-8	TRBJ1-1	.	TGTGCCAGCAGCTTGGCCAAGTCGAACACTGAAGCTTTCTTT	CASSLAKSNTEAFF
.	TRBV10-3	TRBJ2-7	TRBD2	TGTGCCATCAGTGCGAGTAGCGGGAGCGGAGTTGGGCAGTACTTC	CAISASSGSGVGQYF
once	TRBV28	TRBJ1-5	TRBD1	TGTGCCAGCAGTTCTCCGGGACAGCATCAGCCCCAGCATTTT	CASSSPGQHQPQHF
.	TRBV10-3	TRBJ2-3	TRBD2	TGTGCCATCAGTGGTTACGGGAGGGAAGATACGCAGTATTTT	CAISGYGREDTQYF
.	TRBV2	TRBJ2-1	TRBD2	TGTGCCAGGTCCGAGCGGGATACCTACAATGAGCAGTTCTTC	CARSERDTYNEQFF
.	TRBV5-6	TRBJ2-7	.	TGTGCCAGCAGCTTCAGAGCATATTCCTACGAGCAGTACTTC	CASSFRAYSYEQYF
once	TRBV6-1	TRBJ2-1	.	TGTGCCAGCAGGGTGACAGGAAGCAATGAGCAGTTCTTC	CASRVTGSNEQFF
.	TRBV11-2	TRBJ1-1	.	TGTGCCAGCAGCTTATACAAGGGGTGGGGCACTGAAGCTTTCTTT	CASSLYKGWGTEAFF
.	TRBV27	TRBJ1-3	.	TGTGCCAGCAGTGCCGGGCGTGCGGGAAACACCATATATTTT	CASSAGRAGNTIYF
.	TRBV6-1	TRBJ2-3	TRBD1	TGTGCCAGCAGTGAGACAGGGACCCTGACAGATACGCAGTATTTT	CASSETGTLTDTQYF
.	TRBV4-1	TRBJ1-4	.	TGCGCCAGCAGCCAAGCCTGGGACACTGAAAAACTGTTTTTT	CASSQAWDTEKLFF
.	TRBV7-2	TRBJ2-3	TRBD2	TGTGCCAGCAGACTAGCGAGGTTCACAGATACGCAGTATTTT	CASRLARFTDTQYF
.	TRBV28	TRBJ1-5	.	TGTGCCAGCAGGAAACAGGGAAATCAGCCCCAGCATTTT	CASRKQGNQPQHF
few	TRBV10-1	TRBJ2-7	TRBD1	TGCGCCAGCAGCGGGACAGGGACCTACGAGCAGTACTTC	CASSGTGTYEQYF
once	TRBV7-2	TRBJ2-7	TRBD1	TGTGCCAGCAGCAGACAGGGGTACGAGCAGTACTTC	CASSRQGYEQYF
.	TRBV7-2	TRBJ2-5	.	TGTGCCAGCAGCTCGGGCCCGGTGGAGACCCAGTACTTC	CASSSGPVETQYF
.	TRBV7-2	TRBJ2-3	.	TGTGCCAGCAGCTTAGGCATAACCCCTCTTGGCACAGATACGCAGTATTTT	CASSLGITPLGTDTQYF
.	TRBV29-1	TRBJ2-7	.	TGCAGCGCCAGGGGGGTGGACGAGCAGTACTTC	CSARGVDEQYF
.	TRBV5-4	TRBJ2-1	TRBD1	TGTGCCAGCAACCCAGGACAGGTTCTCAATGAGCAGTTCTTC	CASNPGQVLNEQFF
.	TRBV5-1	TRBJ2-3	.	TGCGCCAGCAGCTTGGAGCCTAGCGCCTCGGGGGGCACAGATACGCAGTATTTT	CASSLEPSASGGTDTQYF
.	TRBV6-1	TRBJ2-1	.	TGTGCCAGCAGTGAACTAGTGGGAGGACGATACAATGAGCAGTTCTTC	CASSELVGGRYNEQFF
once	TRBV5-1	TRBJ2-7	TRBD1	TGCGCCAGCAGCGTAGCCGGGACAGGGTACTACGAGCAGTACTTC	CASSVAGTGYYEQYF
.	TRBV4-2	TRBJ2-3	.	TGTGCCAGCAGCACCCCTAGGGGGAGGGCTAGCACAGATACGCAGTATTTT	CASSTPRGRASTDTQYF
.	TRBV6-1	TRBJ2-3	.	TGTGCCAGTCATGTCGGGGGCGCGGGAGATACGCAGTATTTT	CASHVGGAGDTQYF
.	TRBV5-6	TRBJ2-3	.	TGTGCCAGCAGCCCAAGACAGTTCGGACTGATAAGAGATACGCAGTATTTT	CASSPRQFGLIRDTQYF
.	TRBV2	TRBJ2-1	TRBD2	TGTGCCAGCTCCTCGACTAGCCGGAAGCATGAGCAGTTCTTC	CASSSTSRKHEQFF
.	TRBV9	TRBJ2-1	.	TGTGCCAGCAGCGTAGAGCCGACTCCTTTTTATGAGCAGTTCTTC	CASSVEPTPFYEQFF
.	TRBV7-2	TRBJ1-2	TRBD1	TGTGCCAGCAGCAGGGGGCCAATAAACTATGGCTACACCTTC	CASSRGPINYGYTF
.	TRBV28	TRBJ1-3	.	TGTGCCAGCAGTCCCCCTTCTAGAGGGAGAAACACCATATATTTT	CASSPPSRGRNTIYF
.	TRBV11-2	TRBJ2-7	.	TGTGCCAGCAGCCCTACAATCTTC	CASSPTIF
once	TRBV15	TRBJ2-7	.	TGTGCCACCAGCAGGAGCGAGCCCTCCGAGCAGTACTTC	CATSRSEPSEQYF
.	TRBV6-6	TRBJ2-7	.	TGTGCCAGCAGGTCAGGGCGAGATAGCTCCTACGAGCAGTACTTC	CASRSGRDSSYEQYF
once	TRBV6-5	TRBJ1-2	.	TGTGCCAGCAGTTACTCGAAATGGTTGGGTGGCTACACCTTC	CASSYSKWLGGYTF
.	TRBV19	TRBJ1-2	TRBD1	TGTGCCAGCAAAGGACAGGGGGCTGGTAACTATGGCTACACCTTC	CASKGQGAGNYGYTF
.	TRBV10-3	TRBJ2-7	TRBD2	TGTGCCATCAGTTCGACTAGCGGGAGTGGGTACGAGCAGTACTTC	CAISSTSGSGYEQYF
.	TRBV7-9	TRBJ2-7	.	TGTGCCAGCAGCTTGGGGGGAGGTTCCTACGAGCAGTACTTC	CASSLGGGSYEQYF
.	TRBV18	TRBJ1-4	TRBD1	TGTGCCAGCTCACCACTCGGACAGGGACCTACTAATGAAAAACTGTTTTTT	CASSPLGQGPTNEKLFF
.	TRBV5-4	TRBJ2-1	.	TGTGCCAGCAACCCGGGGGTAGCGCGAGTAGGGCAGTTCTTC	CASNPGVARVGQFF
.	TRBV10-3	TRBJ2-5	.	TGTGCCATCAGTGAAGGCTCAGGGTTAGAGACCCAGTACTTC	CAISEGSGLETQYF
.	TRBV9	TRBJ2-2	.	TGTGCCAGCAGCGTACGGCGGACCAACACCGGGGAGCTGTTTTTT	CASSVRRTNTGELFF
.	TRBV29-1	TRBJ1-1	TRBD1	TGCAGCGTTGGGGCTCAGGGGGCTACTGAAGCTTTCTTT	CSVGAQGATEAFF
.	TRBV10-3	TRBJ2-1	TRBD1	TGTGCCACGGCGGCAGGGGGTTATGGTGAGCAGTTCTTC	CATAAGGYGEQFF
.	TRBV19	TRBJ2-7	.	TGTGCCAGTAGTACCCGACGGGACTCTAGCTCCTACGAGCAGTACTTC	CASSTRRDSSSYEQYF
.	TRBV28	TRBJ1-5	.	TGTGCCAGCAGTTTACCCCTGGAGAATCAGCCCCAGCATTTT	CASSLPLENQPQHF
.	TRBV5-1	TRBJ2-1	.	TGCGCCAGCAGCTTAGGCCACAATGAGCAGTTCTTC	CASSLGHNEQFF